This is a list of T cell receptor beta chains from one sample in a study of CD8+CD57+ T cells in acquired aplastic anemia. TCRdb re-analysed the reads in MiXCR, keeping a single row per CDR3 protein. In the table there are fewer than 200,000 distinct CDR3 sequences, less than 50% of which are singletons. Sequenced sample: sorted CD4+, CD8+, or CD8+CD57+ T cells (not recorded which) from PBMCs. The receptors here all came from a human donor with aplastic anemia. Each CDR3 is given with its conserved first and last residue. A D gene is named only where the DNA matches it firmly. Expanded clones get a size class; other rows say once, few or many, or leave the size out.

v_call: TRBV5-6
d_call: TRBD2
j_call: TRBJ2-5
clone_size: -
cdr3_nt: TGTGCCAGCAGCTTTAGCGGGAGCCAAGAGACCCAGTACTTC
cdr3_aa: CASSFSGSQETQYF

v_call: TRBV19
d_call: TRBD2
j_call: TRBJ2-1
clone_size: few
cdr3_nt: TGTGCCAGTAGTTGGACTAGCGACTACAATGAGCAGTTCTTC
cdr3_aa: CASSWTSDYNEQFF

v_call: TRBV20-1
d_call: TRBD2
j_call: TRBJ2-1
clone_size: once
cdr3_nt: TGCAGTGCTATTTCGGTACTAGCGGGTTACAATGAGCAGTTCTTC
cdr3_aa: CSAISVLAGYNEQFF

v_call: TRBV29-1
d_call: TRBD1
j_call: TRBJ1-1
clone_size: -
cdr3_nt: TGCAGCGTCGGGACAGGAATGAACACTGAAGCTTTCTTT
cdr3_aa: CSVGTGMNTEAFF

v_call: TRBV20-1
d_call: -
j_call: TRBJ2-3
clone_size: many
cdr3_nt: TGCAGTGCTAGTCCCCCCATGGGGGGCGGCACAGATACGCAGTATTTT
cdr3_aa: CSASPPMGGGTDTQYF

v_call: TRBV7-4
d_call: TRBD2
j_call: TRBJ2-2
clone_size: many
cdr3_nt: TGTGCCAGCAGCTTATCGCGCGGCGGGGGGGCGACCGGGGAGCTGTTTTTT
cdr3_aa: CASSLSRGGGATGELFF

v_call: TRBV20-1
d_call: -
j_call: TRBJ2-7
clone_size: -
cdr3_nt: TGCAGTGCTAGAGATCCAAACAAGGGGTCGGGGGAGCAGTACTTC
cdr3_aa: CSARDPNKGSGEQYF

v_call: TRBV15
d_call: -
j_call: TRBJ2-7
clone_size: -
cdr3_nt: TGTGCCACCAGCGGGGGACACAACTACGAGCAGTACTTC
cdr3_aa: CATSGGHNYEQYF

v_call: TRBV9
d_call: TRBD2
j_call: TRBJ2-3
clone_size: many
cdr3_nt: TGTGCCAGCAGCGTACTAGCGGGGGCCCAGATAAGAGCAGATACGCAGTATTTT
cdr3_aa: CASSVLAGAQIRADTQYF

v_call: TRBV19
d_call: -
j_call: TRBJ1-1
clone_size: many
cdr3_nt: TGTGCCAGTAGTATACCCGGTAACACTGAAGCTTTCTTT
cdr3_aa: CASSIPGNTEAFF

v_call: TRBV15
d_call: -
j_call: TRBJ2-1
clone_size: -
cdr3_nt: TGTGCCACCAGCAGAGATCGGGTTAACAATGAGCAGTTCTTC
cdr3_aa: CATSRDRVNNEQFF

v_call: TRBV11-2
d_call: -
j_call: TRBJ1-4
clone_size: -
cdr3_nt: TGTGCCAGCAGCTTAGATGACAGCCCTAATGAAAAACTGTTTTTT
cdr3_aa: CASSLDDSPNEKLFF

v_call: TRBV20-1
d_call: -
j_call: TRBJ1-6
clone_size: -
cdr3_nt: TGCAGTGCTGGGGGACTCCGAAATTCACCCCTCCACTTT
cdr3_aa: CSAGGLRNSPLHF

v_call: TRBV28
d_call: -
j_call: TRBJ2-7
clone_size: many
cdr3_nt: TGTGCCAGCAGTTTTGGGGCCCTCTCCTACGAGCAGTACTTC
cdr3_aa: CASSFGALSYEQYF

v_call: TRBV7-9
d_call: TRBD2
j_call: TRBJ2-7
clone_size: many
cdr3_nt: TGTGCCAGCAGCTTCAGCGGGGGTCTCTCCTACGAGCAGTACTTC
cdr3_aa: CASSFSGGLSYEQYF

v_call: TRBV10-3
d_call: -
j_call: TRBJ1-3
clone_size: many
cdr3_nt: TGTGCCATCAGTGAGGGGGCCGAGGGAAACACCATATATTTT
cdr3_aa: CAISEGAEGNTIYF

v_call: TRBV28
d_call: -
j_call: TRBJ1-1
clone_size: few
cdr3_nt: TGTGCCAGCATGATGAACACTGAAGCTTTCTTT
cdr3_aa: CASMMNTEAFF

v_call: TRBV2
d_call: -
j_call: TRBJ1-6
clone_size: -
cdr3_nt: TGTGCCAGCAGTATGGATAGCTCCTATAATTCACCCCTCCACTTT
cdr3_aa: CASSMDSSYNSPLHF

v_call: TRBV15
d_call: TRBD1
j_call: TRBJ1-4
clone_size: -
cdr3_nt: TGTGCCACCAGCAGAGAAGGACAGGGAAATGAAAAACTGTTTTTT
cdr3_aa: CATSREGQGNEKLFF

v_call: TRBV11-2
d_call: -
j_call: TRBJ1-5
clone_size: -
cdr3_nt: TGTGCCAGCAGCTTAGTTTTAGGATCCCCCCAGCATTTT
cdr3_aa: CASSLVLGSPQHF

v_call: TRBV24-1
d_call: -
j_call: TRBJ2-5
clone_size: few
cdr3_nt: TGTGCCACCAATGATTTGGACAGCAGATGGTGCTTC
cdr3_aa: CATNDLDSRWCF

v_call: TRBV20-1
d_call: -
j_call: TRBJ2-7
clone_size: -
cdr3_nt: TGCAGTGCTAGAGGGCCCCCTGACGGGGGAGGATGGCAGTACTTC
cdr3_aa: CSARGPPDGGGWQYF

v_call: TRBV2
d_call: -
j_call: TRBJ2-7
clone_size: once
cdr3_nt: TGTGCCAGCAGTTGGGGGGGGACAGCTGGGGACTTC
cdr3_aa: CASSWGGTAGDF

v_call: TRBV29-1
d_call: TRBD1
j_call: TRBJ1-2
clone_size: -
cdr3_nt: TGCAGCGTTGAAGAATACAGGGGCTATGGCTACACCTTC
cdr3_aa: CSVEEYRGYGYTF

v_call: TRBV6-1
d_call: -
j_call: TRBJ1-1
clone_size: once
cdr3_nt: TGTGCCAGCAGTACCCCAGGACGAATCATTGAAGCTTTCTTT
cdr3_aa: CASSTPGRIIEAFF

v_call: TRBV24-1
d_call: -
j_call: TRBJ2-1
clone_size: -
cdr3_nt: TGTGCCACCCGGCCGAAGCGGTTCTTC
cdr3_aa: CATRPKRFF

v_call: TRBV28
d_call: TRBD1
j_call: TRBJ1-2
clone_size: few
cdr3_nt: TGTGCCAGCAGTTCGGGACAGGCGGGAGGCTACACCTTC
cdr3_aa: CASSSGQAGGYTF

v_call: TRBV7-8
d_call: -
j_call: TRBJ2-7
clone_size: -
cdr3_nt: TGTGCCAGCAGCCCGCCCGACAGGAGCTACGAGCAGTACTTC
cdr3_aa: CASSPPDRSYEQYF

v_call: TRBV10-3
d_call: TRBD2
j_call: TRBJ2-3
clone_size: -
cdr3_nt: TGTGCCATCAGTAGGGCTAGCGGGGGGGCCGGGGATACGCAGTATTTT
cdr3_aa: CAISRASGGAGDTQYF

v_call: TRBV7-9
d_call: TRBD1
j_call: TRBJ1-2
clone_size: many
cdr3_nt: TGTGCCAGCAGCCCCCAGTTCGGGACAGGGGCCTATGGCTACACCTTC
cdr3_aa: CASSPQFGTGAYGYTF

v_call: TRBV4-2
d_call: TRBD2
j_call: TRBJ2-7
clone_size: many
cdr3_nt: TGTGCCAGCAGCCATGGACTAGCGGGCCACGAGCAGTACTTC
cdr3_aa: CASSHGLAGHEQYF

v_call: TRBV12-3/TRBV12-4
d_call: TRBD1
j_call: TRBJ1-5
clone_size: many
cdr3_nt: TGTGCCAGCGGTCGGGACAGCCCGAGCAATCAGCCCCAGCATTTT
cdr3_aa: CASGRDSPSNQPQHF

v_call: TRBV2
d_call: TRBD2
j_call: TRBJ2-3
clone_size: -
cdr3_nt: TGTGCCAGCAGTGTTCTAGCGGGAACAGATACGCAGTATTTT
cdr3_aa: CASSVLAGTDTQYF

v_call: TRBV29-1
d_call: -
j_call: TRBJ2-3
clone_size: -
cdr3_nt: TGCAGCGTTGTAGCCTCAGCCAGTAGCACAGATACGCAGTATTTT
cdr3_aa: CSVVASASSTDTQYF

v_call: TRBV7-3
d_call: -
j_call: TRBJ2-2
clone_size: -
cdr3_nt: TGTGCCAGCAGCTTCGGAGCAAACACCGGGGAGCTGTTTTTT
cdr3_aa: CASSFGANTGELFF

v_call: TRBV19
d_call: TRBD1
j_call: TRBJ1-1
clone_size: many
cdr3_nt: TGTGCCAGTAGCCCCTTACAGGGGACCCACGCTTTCTTT
cdr3_aa: CASSPLQGTHAFF

v_call: TRBV12-3/TRBV12-4
d_call: TRBD1
j_call: TRBJ1-6
clone_size: -
cdr3_nt: TGTGCCAGCAGTTTAGATCTCCGTCGGGTGGACAGGGATAATTCACCCCTCCACTTT
cdr3_aa: CASSLDLRRVDRDNSPLHF

v_call: TRBV13
d_call: -
j_call: TRBJ1-6
clone_size: -
cdr3_nt: TGTGCCAGCAGCTTCGGGACAAGGGGCTATAATTCACCCCTCCACTTT
cdr3_aa: CASSFGTRGYNSPLHF

v_call: TRBV6-4
d_call: TRBD1
j_call: TRBJ1-2
clone_size: -
cdr3_nt: TGTGCCAGCAGTGACTCATCTACAGGGGGCAGAAGCTACACCTTC
cdr3_aa: CASSDSSTGGRSYTF

v_call: TRBV9
d_call: -
j_call: TRBJ2-3
clone_size: -
cdr3_nt: TGTGCCAGCAGCGTAAATGGAGGGGCAGGTGATACGCAGTATTTT
cdr3_aa: CASSVNGGAGDTQYF

v_call: TRBV12-3/TRBV12-4
d_call: -
j_call: TRBJ2-2
clone_size: -
cdr3_nt: TGTGCCAGCAGTTTCACCTTTGGTGCTGCTAACACCGGGGAGCTGTTTTTT
cdr3_aa: CASSFTFGAANTGELFF

v_call: TRBV12-5
d_call: TRBD2
j_call: TRBJ2-1
clone_size: -
cdr3_nt: TGTGCTAGTGGTTGGGAGGGAACGGGATCCTACAATGAGCAGTTCTTC
cdr3_aa: CASGWEGTGSYNEQFF

v_call: TRBV2
d_call: TRBD1
j_call: TRBJ2-1
clone_size: -
cdr3_nt: TGTGCCAGCAGTGGGACAGGGGGCTGGGAGCAGTTCTTC
cdr3_aa: CASSGTGGWEQFF

v_call: TRBV15
d_call: -
j_call: TRBJ1-3
clone_size: -
cdr3_nt: TGTGCCACCAGCAGAGCAGGGATAAATGGAAACACCATATATTTT
cdr3_aa: CATSRAGINGNTIYF

v_call: TRBV10-3
d_call: -
j_call: TRBJ2-7
clone_size: few
cdr3_nt: TGTGCCACCGAAACAGGGAGGGACGAGCAGTACTTC
cdr3_aa: CATETGRDEQYF

v_call: TRBV7-9
d_call: -
j_call: TRBJ1-1
clone_size: -
cdr3_nt: TGTGCCAGCAGCTTAGTAGGCGGTGGCGCTTTCTTT
cdr3_aa: CASSLVGGGAFF

v_call: TRBV7-2
d_call: TRBD2
j_call: TRBJ2-7
clone_size: -
cdr3_nt: TGTGCCAGCAGACTGAGCGGGGGCGACTACGAGCAGTACTTC
cdr3_aa: CASRLSGGDYEQYF

v_call: TRBV10-3
d_call: -
j_call: TRBJ2-3
clone_size: -
cdr3_nt: TGTGCCATCAGTGAACAACAGACAGATACGCAGTATTTT
cdr3_aa: CAISEQQTDTQYF

v_call: TRBV5-6
d_call: -
j_call: TRBJ2-3
clone_size: many
cdr3_nt: TGTGCCAGCAGCTCGCGCCGCGGCACAGATACGCAGTATTTT
cdr3_aa: CASSSRRGTDTQYF

v_call: TRBV5-5
d_call: TRBD1
j_call: TRBJ1-2
clone_size: -
cdr3_nt: TGTGCCAGCAGCTTCACAGGGGAAGGCTACACCTTC
cdr3_aa: CASSFTGEGYTF

v_call: TRBV29-1
d_call: -
j_call: TRBJ2-7
clone_size: -
cdr3_nt: TGCAGCGTTGGAGGGGGCTCCTACGAGCAGTACTTC
cdr3_aa: CSVGGGSYEQYF

v_call: TRBV10-3
d_call: -
j_call: TRBJ1-2
clone_size: -
cdr3_nt: TGTGCCATCAGTGGTCAGGGCTACACCTTC
cdr3_aa: CAISGQGYTF

v_call: TRBV2
d_call: -
j_call: TRBJ1-5
clone_size: few
cdr3_nt: TGTGCCAGCAGTGTTTTTAGTAATCAGCCCCAGCATTTT
cdr3_aa: CASSVFSNQPQHF

v_call: TRBV12-3/TRBV12-4
d_call: -
j_call: TRBJ2-1
clone_size: few
cdr3_nt: TGTGCCAGCAGTCCCACCCATACGCCCAGGGGCTCCTACAATGAGCAGTTCTTC
cdr3_aa: CASSPTHTPRGSYNEQFF

v_call: TRBV10-3
d_call: TRBD2
j_call: TRBJ2-2
clone_size: -
cdr3_nt: TGTGCCATCAGGGGACTAGCGGGTGACACCGGGGAGCTGTTTTTT
cdr3_aa: CAIRGLAGDTGELFF

v_call: TRBV20-1
d_call: -
j_call: TRBJ2-7
clone_size: -
cdr3_nt: TGCAGTGCTAGCCAGTTGTCCTACGAGCAGTACTTC
cdr3_aa: CSASQLSYEQYF